The 12 T cell receptor beta chains below come from one sample, sequenced in a study of shared clonotypes between healthy human individuals. Method: immunoSEQ multiplex PCR; TCRdb's copy keeps in-frame clones and lacks some. The repertoire consists of approximately 840,000 clones, with about 96% occurring once and the leading ten covering over 0.2%. Naive-designated CD8 cells lacked CD45RO, were positively enriched for CCR7, and omitted terminally differentiated effector memory CD45RA+ cells. The specimen sequenced was naive CD8+ T cells sorted from blood. The receptors were sampled from a young man in good health.

The chain recombines TRBV27 with TRBJ2-1, with D possibly matching TRBD1 (5 bases). CDR3 size: 14 residues. Germline-derived CDR1 and CDR2 are MNHEY and SMNVEV (reference sequence). V lost 8 bases, J lost 2 bases, and 13 bases lay in between. As DNA, the CDR3 is TGTGCCAGCTATGCGGTGGGGCCCTACAATGAGCAGTTCTTC. It codes for CASYAVGPYNEQFF.

The chain has TRBV10-3 and TRBJ2-1, with D unclear. Germline CDR1 ENHRY, CDR2 SYGVKD. The CDR3 totals 14 residues. Trimming pared 0 bases from V and 4 bases from J, leaving 7 bases between. CDR3 sequence: CAISESAGYNEQFF. In nucleotides, the CDR3 is TGTGCCATCAGTGAGTCGGCAGGATACAATGAGCAGTTCTTC.

The chain links TRBV29-1 to TRBJ2-1; D remains ambiguous. CDR1 is SQVTM and CDR2 is ANQGSEA in the germline V gene. Between the trimmed V and J ends, which lost 5 bases and 3 bases, there was a span of 11 bases. This CDR3 comprises 13 residues. The CDR3 DNA reads TGCAGCGTTCCGGACCGATACTACAATGAGCAGTTCTTC. Translating gives CSVPDRYYNEQFF.

The rearrangement uses TRBV4-2 and TRBJ2-7; D is possibly TRBD2 (6 bases). Looked up from germline, CDR1 is LGHNA and CDR2 is YNFKEQ. Between the trimmed V and J ends, which lost 0 bases and 5 bases, there was a span of 17 bases. The length of the CDR3 is 16 residues. The CDR3 region is CASSQEIPRGKDEQYF. CDR3 in DNA: TGTGCCAGCAGCCAAGAAATCCCGCGCGGGAAGGACGAGCAGTACTTC.

The chain links TRBV27 to TRBJ1-1, with 7 bases that match TRBD1. The CDR3 sequence is 14 residues long. CDR1 and CDR2 (germline): MNHEY, SMNVEV (reference sequence). The junction had 3 bases not matched to a gene; V was cut back by 4 bases and J by 1 base. The CDR3 DNA reads as TGTGCCAGCAGTTGGGGACAGTCGAACACTGAAGCTTTCTTT. This translates into CASSWGQSNTEAFF.

The gene calls are TRBV7-9 and TRBJ2-3, with TRBD2 as a possible D gene (5 bases). This CDR3 is 16 amino acids long. Trimming left V 4 bases short and J 6 bases short, with 20 bases between. Germline lookup yields CDR1 SEHNR and CDR2 FQNEAQ (reference sequence). In nucleotides, the CDR3 is TGTGCCAGCAGCTCAGAACGGGATTTTGATTCGGATACGCAGTATTTT. Translating gives CASSSERDFDSDTQYF. Variable domain in full (rest from reference TRBV7-9 and TRBJ2-3): DTGVSQNPRHKITKRGQNVTFRCDPISEHNRLYWYRQTLGQGPEFLTYFQNEAQLEKSRLLSDRFSAERPKGSFSTLEIQRTEQGDSAMYLCASSSERDFDSDTQYFGPGTRLTVL.

The rearrangement uses TRBV5-1 and TRBJ2-1; D assignment may be TRBD1 or TRBD2 (5 bases each). The V gene's germline CDR1 is SGHRS and CDR2 YFSETQ. The CDR3 has 13 amino acids. Deletions cut 0 bases from V and 10 bases from J, with 11 bases between. The CDR3 loop reads CASSLERGREQFF. DNA for the CDR3: TGCGCCAGCAGCTTGGAGAGGGGAAGGGAGCAGTTCTTC. The whole variable domain, remainder taken from reference TRBV5-1 and TRBJ2-1, is KAGVTQTPRYLIKTRGQQVTLSCSPISGHRSVSWYQQTPGQGLQFLFEYFSETQRNKGNFPGRFSGRQFSNSRSEMNVSTLELGDSALYLCASSLERGREQFFGPGTRLTVL.

This clone was seen a few times. The gene calls are TRBV7-9 and TRBJ2-7, with D possibly being TRBD2 (5 bases). Germline V gene sequence: CDR1 SEHNR, CDR2 FQNEAQ (reference sequence). V was clipped by 0 bases and J by 4 bases, with 16 bases between them. The CDR3 is made up of 16 amino acids. The CDR3 DNA follows: TGTGCCAGCAGCTTAGCGCTTGCGGGTCGGGCTTACGAGCAGTACTTC. Protein: CASSLALAGRAYEQYF. The whole variable domain, remainder taken from reference TRBV7-9 and TRBJ2-7, is DTGVSQNPRHKITKRGQNVTFRCDPISEHNRLYWYRQTLGQGPEFLTYFQNEAQLEKSRLLSDRFSAERPKGSFSTLEIQRTEQGDSAMYLCASSLALAGRAYEQYFGPGTRLTVT.

The chain is built from TRBV5-5 and TRBJ2-1, with D possibly called TRBD1 or TRBD2 (5 bases each). Between the trimmed V and J ends, which lost 3 bases and 3 bases, there was a span of 16 bases. Germline V gene data show CDR1 as SGHKS and CDR2 as YYEKEE (reference sequence). The CDR3 runs to 16 residues. CDR3 residues: CASSWMGPAIYNEQFF. The CDR3 nucleotides are TGTGCCAGCAGCTGGATGGGACCAGCTATCTACAATGAGCAGTTCTTC.

The rearrangement links TRBV19 to TRBJ1-1; D is undetermined. The CDR3 runs to 13 residues. Trimming stripped 9 bases from V and 0 bases from J, with 11 bases between. Germline V lookup: CDR1 LNHDA, CDR2 SQIVND (reference sequence). CDR3 coding DNA: TGTGCCAGCCTGGACGGGATGAACACTGAAGCTTTCTTT. Residues: CASLDGMNTEAFF. Full variable domain (missing parts from reference TRBV19 and TRBJ1-1): DGGITQSPKYLFRKEGQNVTLSCEQNLNHDAMYWYRQDPGQGLRLIYYSQIVNDFQKGDIAEGYSVSREKKESFPLTVTSAQKNPTAFYLCASLDGMNTEAFFGQGTRLTVV.

The V call is TRBV4-3, the J call TRBJ2-3; 9 bases are shared with TRBD2. V dropped 0 bases and J dropped 6; count of bases not matched to a gene: 7. Germline CDR1 reads LGHNA; CDR2 reads YSLEER. The CDR3 contains 16 residues. In DNA form, the CDR3 reads TGCGCCAGCAGCCAAGACGGGAGCGGGAGGTTGGATACGCAGTATTTT. Protein sequence: CASSQDGSGRLDTQYF.

Worth noting for this clone: The same CDR3 can be traced to other DNA sequences in this sample. The gene calls are TRBV27 and TRBJ2-1; D gene unclear. The CDR3 has 15 amino acids. Trimming pared 2 bases from V and 0 bases from J, leaving 8 bases between. The germline CDR1 and CDR2 sequences are MNHEY and SMNVEV (reference sequence). CDR3 in DNA: TGTGCCAGCAGTTTAGCTGGAAGCTCCTACAATGAGCAGTTCTTC. Its protein product is CASSLAGSSYNEQFF.